This T cell receptor (beta chain) was recorded in a study of cytomegalovirus exposure and HLA in healthy donors. Study as a whole: The platform used for the 100 to 150 validation repertoires matched that of the approximately 710 first-cohort repertoires, a later analysis reported.

This clone was detected only a few times. Its target is not known. Findings of the study overall: Subsequent analysis found a tendency for first-cohort TCR clusters to co-occur within the 95 to 150 validation repertoires. The study put some 150 TCR beta chains on its list as cytomegalovirus-associated. Most TCR sequences were uncommon, yet certain public TCRs appeared in many donors.

Germline V gives CDR1 MNHEY, CDR2 SMNVEV (reference sequence). This CDR3 is 10 amino acids long. V lost 9 bases and J 9 bases, leaving 11 bases between the germline ends. Clones were read by immunoSEQ multiplex PCR, and TCRdb kept only the in-frame ones, dropping some. The sample consists of approximately 160,000 clones, 70% to 90% of them appearing once. The sequence derives from a woman aged 18-29 years in good health and CMV-seronegative. The chain joins TRBV27 to TRBJ1-2; perhaps TRBD1 as D (5 bases). Sequencing was carried out using PBMCs. CDR3 nucleotide sequence: TGTGCCAGGGAGGGGTTCAGCTACACCTTC. Encoded protein: CAREGFSYTF.